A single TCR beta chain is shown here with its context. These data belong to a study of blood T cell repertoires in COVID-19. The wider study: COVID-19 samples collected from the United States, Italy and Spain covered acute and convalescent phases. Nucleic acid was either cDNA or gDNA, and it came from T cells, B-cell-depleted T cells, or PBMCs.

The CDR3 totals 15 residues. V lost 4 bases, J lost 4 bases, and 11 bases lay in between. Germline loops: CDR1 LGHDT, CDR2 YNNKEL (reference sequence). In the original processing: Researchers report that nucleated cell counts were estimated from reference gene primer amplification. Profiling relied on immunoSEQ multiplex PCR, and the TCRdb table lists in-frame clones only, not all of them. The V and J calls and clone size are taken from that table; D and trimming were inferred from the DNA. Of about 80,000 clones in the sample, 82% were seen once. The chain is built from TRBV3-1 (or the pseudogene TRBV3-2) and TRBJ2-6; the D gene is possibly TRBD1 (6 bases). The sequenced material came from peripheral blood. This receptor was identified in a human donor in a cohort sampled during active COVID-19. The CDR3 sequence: CASSRTGWGANVLTF. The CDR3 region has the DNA TGTGCCAGCAGCCGTACAGGGTGGGGGGCCAACGTCCTGACTTTC.